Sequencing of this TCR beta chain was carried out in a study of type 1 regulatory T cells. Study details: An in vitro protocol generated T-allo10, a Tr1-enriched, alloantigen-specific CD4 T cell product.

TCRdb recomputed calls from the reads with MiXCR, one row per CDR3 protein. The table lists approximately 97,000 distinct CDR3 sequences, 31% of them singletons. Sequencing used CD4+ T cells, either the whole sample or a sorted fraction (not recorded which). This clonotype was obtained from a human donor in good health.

CDR3 coding DNA: TGTGCCAGTACCGAGGCCGGGACTAGCATCCCATATGAGCAGTTCTTC. Protein sequence: CASTEAGTSIPYEQFF. The rearrangement uses TRBV19 and TRBJ2-1; 9 bases are a match to TRBD2. CDR3 length equals 16 residues. Germline CDR1 and CDR2: LNHDA and SQIVND (reference sequence). V shed 7 bases, J shed 8 bases, and the junction held 15 bases outside the gene matches.